What follows are 8 T cell receptor beta chains derived from one specimen sequenced in a study of cytomegalovirus exposure and HLA in healthy donors. The PCR had 60 Vbeta and 13 Jbeta primers. TCRdb's copy holds only in-frame clones and misses some; the assay was immunoSEQ multiplex PCR. The sample records about 120,000 clones, about 80% being singletons. The sequenced sample consisted of PBMCs. All receptors come from a man in his sixties in good health and CMV-seropositive.

The chain uses TRBV2 and TRBJ1-5; 8 bases are shared with TRBD1. This CDR3 region has 15 residues. V lost 6 bases to trimming and J lost 4 bases; unmatched junction nucleotides: 8. Germline CDR1 reads SNHLY; CDR2 reads FYNNEI. DNA of the CDR3: TGTGCCAGCAGGCAAATGACAGGGGCAAATCAGCCCCAGCATTTT. Translation gives CASRQMTGANQPQHF.

The chain uses TRBV5-1 and TRBJ2-7; D is possibly TRBD2 (7 bases). The V end was cut by 7 bases, the J end by 1 base, with 15 bases between. CDR1 and CDR2 (germline): SGHRS, YFSETQ. The CDR3 covers 14 residues. The CDR3 DNA sequence: TGCGCCAGCGGGGGGGGCGGGAGTTCCTACGAGCAGTACTTC. It encodes CASGGGGSSYEQYF.

The rearrangement uses TRBV19 and TRBJ2-7; a possible D gene is TRBD1 (6 bases). Trimming took 5 bases from V and 1 from J, leaving 9 bases between them. The germline V gene has CDR1 LNHDA and CDR2 SQIVND (reference sequence). This CDR3 has 13 amino acids. CDR3 sequence (DNA): TGTGCCAGTAGTGCGCAGGGGTCCTACGAGCAGTACTTC. Translated, it gives CASSAQGSYEQYF.

This clone appeared a few times. The chain combines TRBV6-1 with TRBJ1-1; D is undetermined. This CDR3 is 12 amino acids long. Trimming removed 7 bases from V and 7 bases from J, with 13 bases in between. Per the germline V gene, CDR1 is MNHNS and CDR2 is SASEGT. The CDR3 DNA reads as TGTGCCAGCACCTCGCTGGGGAGTGAAGCTTTCTTT. Its translation is CASTSLGSEAFF.

J is TRBJ2-7 and V is TRBV29-1; 11 positions match TRBD2. The trim removed 5 bases at V and 0 bases at J, leaving 6 bases unmatched. The CDR3 has 15 amino acids. Germline loops: CDR1 SQVTM, CDR2 ANQGSEA. CDR3 sequence reads: CSVFGLAGHSYEQYF. The CDR3 DNA sequence: TGCAGCGTTTTTGGACTAGCGGGCCACTCCTACGAGCAGTACTTC.

This clone was seen a single time. DNA of the CDR3: TGTGCCATCAGTGAGTCGACCAGCGGGAGAGCCTACGAGCAGTACTTC. Its translation is CAISESTSGRAYEQYF. The genes are TRBV10-3 and TRBJ2-7; 8 nucleotides line up with TRBD2. Germline-derived CDR1 and CDR2 are ENHRY and SYGVKD. V trimming: 0 bases; J trimming: 2 bases; junction bases outside the gene matches: 6. CDR3 length: 16 amino acids.

This chain connects TRBV6-1 to TRBJ2-3; 8 positions match TRBD1. Germline V gene data show CDR1 as MNHNS and CDR2 as SASEGT. Trimming at V came to 2 bases and at J to 5 bases, leaving 15 bases not matched to a gene. The length of the CDR3 is 18 residues. The CDR3 is CASSENLQGAATGDTQYF. CDR3 bases: TGTGCCAGCAGTGAAAATTTGCAGGGGGCGGCAACGGGAGATACGCAGTATTTT.

This chain links TRBV10-3 with TRBJ1-2; 7 positions match TRBD1. The CDR3 sequence is 15 residues long. Looked up from germline, CDR1 is ENHRY and CDR2 is SYGVKD. The trim removed 5 bases at V and 2 bases at J, leaving 8 bases unmatched. The CDR3 loop reads CAISPGQVRNYGYTF. The CDR3 bases are TGTGCCATCAGTCCCGGACAGGTTCGCAACTATGGCTACACCTTC.